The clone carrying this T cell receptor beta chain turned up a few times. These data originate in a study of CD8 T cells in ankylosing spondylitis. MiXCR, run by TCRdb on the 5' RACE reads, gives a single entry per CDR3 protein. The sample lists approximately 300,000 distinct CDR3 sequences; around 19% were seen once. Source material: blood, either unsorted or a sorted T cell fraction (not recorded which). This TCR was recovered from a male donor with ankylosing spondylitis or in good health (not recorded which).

The CDR3 coding sequence is TGCGCCAGCAGCCCGAGCGGGAGGAGGTCAGATACGCAGTATTTT. Translating gives CASSPSGRRSDTQYF. The chain links TRBV5-1 to TRBJ2-3; TRBD2 aligns across 9 bases. This CDR3 has 15 residues. Germline V gene sequence: CDR1 SGHRS, CDR2 YFSETQ. After removal of 4 bases from V and 4 bases from J, the junction contained 7 bases not matched to a gene.